Included here is one T cell receptor (beta chain) sequence, with context. The sample belongs to a study of blood T cells in healthy people across ages. The V gene's germline CDR1 is LGHDT and CDR2 YNNKEL (reference sequence). V lost 1 base and J lost 8, with 13 bases in between. This CDR3 is built from 14 residues. For the second PCR, which ran for about 6 to 11 cycles, a sample-barcoded 5' primer and a J-beta primer mix were used. TCRdb re-called the 5' RACE reads through MiXCR, storing one row per CDR3 protein. The table records over 750,000 distinct CDR3 sequences, roughly 25% of them present only once. These records were also assigned to another study, of T cells of mothers and their children. This second study says: Random nucleotides (2-4) and sample barcodes were added by the M1S primer used in the second PCR.

The V gene is TRBV3-1, the J gene TRBJ2-3; TRBD2 might be the D (5 bases). Source material: blood. The clonotype comes from a boy younger than 18 in good health. The CDR3 region is CASSQAASRGTQYF. The DNA of the CDR3 is TGTGCCAGCAGCCAAGCGGCCAGCCGGGGTACGCAGTATTTT.